This entry describes one T cell receptor (beta chain). The data derive from a study of T cell changes during pregnancy in multiple sclerosis. V shed 0 bases and J shed 3 bases, with 8 bases lying between them. The CDR3 is made up of 15 amino acids. Germline V gives CDR1 KGHSH, CDR2 LQKENI. Data came from immunoSEQ multiplex PCR; TCRdb stores just in-frame clones and leaves some out. The sample shows around 30,000 clones, approximately 86% of them seen only once. The sequence derives from a female donor with multiple sclerosis, enrolled in a pregnancy study. The V and J genes are TRBV18 and TRBJ1-4; weak D call: TRBD1 (5 bases). Sequences were derived from CD8+ T cells from peripheral blood mononuclear cells, sampled in the first trimester of pregnancy. This CDR3 reads CASSPPDNPNEKLFF. CDR3 DNA sequence: TGTGCCAGCTCACCACCGGACAATCCTAATGAAAAACTGTTTTTT.